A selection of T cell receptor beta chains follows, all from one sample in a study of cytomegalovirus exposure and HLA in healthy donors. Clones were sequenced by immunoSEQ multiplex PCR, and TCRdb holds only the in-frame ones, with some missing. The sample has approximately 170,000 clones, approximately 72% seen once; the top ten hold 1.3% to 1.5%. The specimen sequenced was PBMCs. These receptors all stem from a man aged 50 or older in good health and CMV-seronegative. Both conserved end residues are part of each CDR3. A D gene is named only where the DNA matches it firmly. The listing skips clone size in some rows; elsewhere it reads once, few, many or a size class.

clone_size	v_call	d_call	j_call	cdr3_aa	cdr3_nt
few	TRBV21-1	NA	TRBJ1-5	CATYGQGSNQPQHF	TGTGCCACCTACGGACAGGGAAGCAATCAGCCCCAGCATTTT
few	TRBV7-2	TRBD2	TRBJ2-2	CASSSRLVQRGRLTGELFF	TGTGCCAGCAGCTCTCGGTTGGTGCAGCGGGGGCGACTCACCGGGGAGCTGTTTTTT
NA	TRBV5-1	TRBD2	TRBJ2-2	CASNRIAGNTGELFF	TGCGCCAGCAACCGCATAGCGGGGAACACCGGGGAGCTGTTTTTT
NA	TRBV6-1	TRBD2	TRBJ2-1	CASLAGGPANEQFF	TGTGCCAGTCTAGCGGGGGGGCCGGCGAATGAGCAGTTCTTC
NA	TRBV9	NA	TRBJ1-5	CASSRLDTYQPQHF	TGTGCCAGCAGCCGACTAGACACGTATCAGCCCCAGCATTTT
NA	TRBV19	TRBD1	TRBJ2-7	CASSRNSDRESSYEQYF	TGTGCCAGTAGTAGGAATTCGGACAGGGAGAGCTCCTACGAGCAGTACTTC
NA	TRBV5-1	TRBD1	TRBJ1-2	CASSEGQGGYGYTF	TGCGCCAGCAGCGAGGGACAGGGTGGCTATGGCTACACCTTC
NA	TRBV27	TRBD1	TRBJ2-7	CASSHRGQVDEQYF	TGTGCCAGCAGTCACAGGGGGCAAGTGGACGAGCAGTACTTC
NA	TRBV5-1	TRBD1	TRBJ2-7	CASSSRQGRLYEQYF	TGCGCCAGCAGCTCTCGACAGGGACGTCTCTACGAGCAGTACTTC
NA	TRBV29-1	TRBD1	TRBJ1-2	CSVDAGGRGYTF	TGCAGCGTTGATGCAGGGGGCAGAGGCTACACCTTC
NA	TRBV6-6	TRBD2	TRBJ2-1	CASKEDGTSDLDEQFF	TGTGCCAGCAAAGAAGATGGGACTAGCGATTTAGATGAGCAGTTCTTC
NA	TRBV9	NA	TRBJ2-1	CASLSRPYNEQFF	TGTGCCAGCCTCTCGAGGCCCTACAATGAGCAGTTCTTC
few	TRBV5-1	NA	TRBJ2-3	CASSLALADTQYF	TGCGCCAGCAGCTTGGCACTTGCAGATACGCAGTATTTT
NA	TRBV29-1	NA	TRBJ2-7	CSVGGGGYEQYF	TGCAGCGTTGGAGGGGGGGGCTACGAGCAGTACTTC
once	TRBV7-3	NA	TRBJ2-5	CASSFPVQETQYF	TGTGCCAGCAGCTTCCCAGTTCAAGAGACCCAGTACTTC
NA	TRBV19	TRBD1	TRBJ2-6	CASSPGTAGANVLTF	TGTGCCAGTAGTCCCGGGACAGCTGGGGCCAACGTCCTGACTTTC
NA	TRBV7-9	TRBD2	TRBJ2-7	CASSFGVSGGDNEQYF	TGTGCCAGCAGCTTTGGCGTTAGCGGGGGGGATAACGAGCAGTACTTC
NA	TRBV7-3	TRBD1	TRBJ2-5	CASSSQGASETQYF	TGTGCCAGCAGCTCACAGGGGGCGTCGGAGACCCAGTACTTC
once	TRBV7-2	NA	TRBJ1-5	CASSLGGGPQHF	TGTGCCAGCAGCTTAGGGGGGGGTCCCCAGCATTTT
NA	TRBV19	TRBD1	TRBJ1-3	CASSPTGGNAGNTIYF	TGTGCCAGTAGTCCCACAGGGGGCAACGCTGGAAACACCATATATTTT
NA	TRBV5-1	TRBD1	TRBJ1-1	CASSLQGANTEAFF	TGCGCCAGCAGCTTACAGGGGGCGAACACTGAAGCTTTCTTT
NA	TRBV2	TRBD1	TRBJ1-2	CASSLRDRAGGYTF	TGTGCCAGCAGTTTGAGGGACAGGGCGGGCGGCTACACCTTC
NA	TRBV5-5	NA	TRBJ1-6	CASRPGRYNSPLHF	TGTGCCAGCAGACCAGGGAGGTATAATTCACCCCTCCACTTT
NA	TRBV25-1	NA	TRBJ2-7	CASIGQHYEQYF	TGTGCCAGCATAGGACAGCACTACGAGCAGTACTTC
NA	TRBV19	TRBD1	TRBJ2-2	CATARPRGRGGELFF	TGTGCCACCGCCCGACCGAGGGGGCGCGGAGGGGAGCTGTTTTTT
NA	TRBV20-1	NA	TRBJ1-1	CSASQGTEAFF	TGCAGTGCTAGTCAGGGCACTGAAGCTTTCTTT
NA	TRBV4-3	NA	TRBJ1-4	CASSQARGGREKLFF	TGCGCCAGCAGCCAAGCGAGGGGGGGCAGGGAAAAACTGTTTTTT
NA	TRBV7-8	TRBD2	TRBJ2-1	CASSLERAGGHEQFF	TGTGCCAGCAGCTTAGAGCGGGCGGGGGGGCATGAGCAGTTCTTC
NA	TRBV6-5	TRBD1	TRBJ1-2	CASSYSGQGAKGYTF	TGTGCCAGCAGTTACTCCGGACAGGGGGCTAAAGGCTACACCTTC
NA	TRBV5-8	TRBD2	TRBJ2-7	CASSFGTSGSDEQYF	TGTGCCAGCAGCTTCGGGACTAGCGGGTCTGACGAGCAGTACTTC
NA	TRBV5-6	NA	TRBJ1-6	CASSFPQGPALHF	TGTGCCAGCAGCTTCCCACAGGGCCCGGCCCTCCACTTT
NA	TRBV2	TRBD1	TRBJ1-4	CASRDRGDRGEKLFF	TGTGCCAGCAGGGACAGGGGGGATCGGGGTGAAAAACTGTTTTTT
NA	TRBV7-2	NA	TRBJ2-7	CASSLYQRRSYEQYF	TGTGCCAGCAGCTTATACCAGAGGCGAAGCTACGAGCAGTACTTC
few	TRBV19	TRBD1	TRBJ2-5	CASSMSGQGQETQYF	TGTGCCAGTAGTATGTCGGGACAGGGACAAGAGACCCAGTACTTC
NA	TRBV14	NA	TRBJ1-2	CASSQDQAHYGYTF	TGTGCCAGCAGCCAAGATCAGGCCCACTATGGCTACACCTTC